This T cell receptor beta chain was recorded in a study of identical twins. V was cut by 7 bases and J by 8 bases, with 18 bases left in between. The CDR3 runs 15 residues. Each CDR3 protein is one row after TCRdb ran MiXCR on the 5' RACE reads. Found here are 200,000 to 300,000 distinct CDR3 sequences, more than 9% of them singletons; the top ten hold less than 12%. Turning to this clonotype: Its antigen is unknown.

Whole-study findings and limits: Twins showed weaker excess sharing in their beta out-of-frame sequences. The authors drew conclusions from cross-sectional statistical analysis rather than following the same donors.

This clonotype originated in a man aged 45 to 65 in good health. Material: memory T cells sorted from blood. The chain combines TRBV12-3 or TRBV12-4 with TRBJ1-6; D is possibly TRBD1 (5 bases). This chain's CDR3 is CASTVSGTRHSPLHF. Here the CDR3 DNA reads TGTGCCAGCACCGTCTCCGGGACTCGACATTCACCCCTCCACTTT.